The clone carrying this T cell receptor (beta chain) has more than one count but fewer than ten. The target antigen is unknown. The data were taken from a study of human T cells and chemical hapten exposure. Looking at the study overall: Scalp application of diphenylcyclopropenone was performed weekly in patients across the entire approximately 25-week study. TCR yields per sample varied, mainly owing to small pooled library volume differences.

Broader study findings: Because all patients had alopecia, their immune responses might differ from healthy ones.

The time point here: patch test 1, 2 weeks after DPC sensitization. The treatment is: therapeutic diphenylcyclopropenone sensitization with weekly scalp DPC. Germline loops: CDR1 MNHEY, CDR2 SMNVEV (reference sequence). The CDR3 is 14 residues long. The ends were cut back, 5 bases at V and 0 bases at J, with 9 bases in the middle. In the authors' methods: Per sample, the median was about 95,000 TCRs, with values from 23,224 to 690,600. Using its own MiXCR run on the RACE reads, TCRdb lists one record per CDR3 protein. In this record, the V and J calls reflect TCRdb's handling and not the investigators' own analysis. Of 120,000 or so distinct CDR3 sequences in the sample, roughly an eighth were seen once.

This material consisted of whole blood, taken in connection with sensitization to the hapten diphenylcyclopropenone (DPC). The V gene is TRBV27, the J gene TRBJ2-3; D is unresolved. The source of this sequence is a man younger than 35 with alopecia areata. Some clones in this sample may be carry-over from other donors' samples. CDR3 loop: CASSPWTSTDTQYF. The CDR3 nucleotides are TGTGCCAGCAGTCCGTGGACCAGCACAGATACGCAGTATTTT.